The clone carrying this T cell receptor (beta chain) has ten or more counts. Other DNA sequences in the same sample also yield this CDR3. Donors included only healthy HIV-negative adults lacking recent acute infections or vaccinations. This sample was included in a study of shared clonotypes between healthy human individuals. TCRdb keeps only in-frame clones here, not all; method: immunoSEQ multiplex PCR. The table has over a million clones, more than 75% seen once. CDR3 length: 14 residues. Trimming cost V 4 bases and J 1 base, with 10 bases left between them. Germline CDR1 MGHDK, CDR2 SYGVNS. This chain links TRBV25-1 with TRBJ1-2; D is ambiguous. Source material: memory CD4+ T cells from PBMCs. Subset denoted: CD45RA-negative fraction. The TCR was taken from a young man in good health. Some clones in this sample may be carry-over from other donors' samples. CDR3: CASSGPTRNYGYTF. CDR3 bases: TGTGCCAGCAGTGGCCCCACGCGTAACTATGGCTACACCTTC.